This TCR beta chain was found in a study of blood T cells in healthy people across ages. The study's findings and limits: Observed TCR beta diversity showed a strong correlation with the percentage of naive T cells as measured by flow cytometry. Long-lived and aged donors differed, with more naive CD4+ cells and higher diversity in the long-lived.

V lost 0 bases to trimming and J lost 2 bases, with 12 bases between them. The CDR3 covers 15 residues. Looked up from germline, CDR1 is DFQATT and CDR2 is SNEGSKA (reference sequence). Remarks on this clonotype: Its target is unknown.

Combining a sample-barcoded 5' primer with a J-beta primer mix, a second PCR ran for about 6 to 12 cycles. A template-switch adaptor that had 12 random nucleotides put a tag on each cDNA molecule. No fewer than 3 million CDR3-containing paired-end reads came from each sample. MiXCR, run by TCRdb on the 5' RACE reads, gives a single entry per CDR3 protein. The sample lists 800,000 to 1,000,000 distinct CDR3 sequences, 40% to 60% occurring once. The sample taken for sequencing was blood. This clonotype was obtained from a man aged 30 to 45 in good health. The chain uses TRBV20-1 and TRBJ2-3; no firm D call. The CDR3 is CSAREWTENTDTQYF. As DNA, the CDR3 is TGCAGTGCTAGAGAATGGACGGAAAACACAGATACGCAGTATTTT.